What follows are 4 T cell receptor beta chains derived from one specimen sequenced in a study of blood T cell repertoires in COVID-19 (dated by TCRdb to the early 2020s). The receptor library was made with the immunoSEQ multiplex PCR assay. This is the immuneACCESS table as TCRdb keeps it, with only in-frame sequences that have V and J called. A part of the clones is gone; compared with another copy, unresolved V genes explain less than half, and the rest is unexplained. In all, the sample holds about 300,000 clones, and roughly nine tenths of those were seen once. The top ten constitute about 2.3% of the sample. The source material was peripheral blood. The origin of the receptors is a young man with active or convalescent COVID-19.

The CDR3 nucleotides read TGTGCCAGCAGAGGGTTGGACAGGGAAGAGACCCAGTACTTC. Translation gives CASRGLDREETQYF. The chain joins TRBV27 to TRBJ2-5, with 8 positions matching TRBD1. Germline V gene lookup returns CDR1 MNHEY and CDR2 SMNVEV (reference sequence). This CDR3 spans 14 amino acids. Trimming at V came to 6 bases and at J to 3 bases, leaving 6 bases not matched to a gene.

The chain has TRBV27 and TRBJ2-7, with 7 nucleotides matching TRBD1. CDR1 MNHEY and CDR2 SMNVEV come from the germline V gene (reference sequence). V lost 3 bases and J lost 4; bases outside the gene matches: 6. There are 14 residues in the CDR3. The CDR3 coding sequence is TGTGCCAGCAGTTTGACAGGGATCGGTTACGAGCAGTACTTC. This codes for CASSLTGIGYEQYF.

This chain uses TRBV10-3 with TRBJ2-7; the match to TRBD1 covers 8 bases. CDR3 size: 14 residues. The V and J ends lost 2 bases and 6 bases, in that order; junction bases with no gene match: 6. Germline lookup yields CDR1 ENHRY and CDR2 SYGVKD. The DNA for the CDR3 is TGTGCCATCAGTGAGCCCGACAGGGGTTCCGAGCAGTACTTC. Translation gives CAISEPDRGSEQYF.

The V gene is TRBV27, the J gene TRBJ2-7; 7 nucleotides line up with TRBD1. With V trimmed by 3 bases and J by 2 bases, 10 bases remained unmatched. Per germline, CDR1 MNHEY and CDR2 SMNVEV (reference sequence). The CDR3 runs 16 residues. The CDR3 nucleotides read TGTGCCAGCAGTTTTCTGGGGACAGAAGACCCCTACGAGCAGTACTTC. This encodes CASSFLGTEDPYEQYF.